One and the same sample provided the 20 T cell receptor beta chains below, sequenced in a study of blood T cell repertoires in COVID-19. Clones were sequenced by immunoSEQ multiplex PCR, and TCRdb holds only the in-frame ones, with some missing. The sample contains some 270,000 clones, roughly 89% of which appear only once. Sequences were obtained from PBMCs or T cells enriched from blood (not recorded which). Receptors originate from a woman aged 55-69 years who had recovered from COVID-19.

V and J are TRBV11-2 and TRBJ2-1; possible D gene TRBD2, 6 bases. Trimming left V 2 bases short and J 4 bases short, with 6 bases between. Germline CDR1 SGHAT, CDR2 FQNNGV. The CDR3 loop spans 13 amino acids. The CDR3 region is CASSLRGYNEQFF. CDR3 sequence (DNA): TGTGCCAGCAGCTTACGGGGGTACAATGAGCAGTTCTTC.

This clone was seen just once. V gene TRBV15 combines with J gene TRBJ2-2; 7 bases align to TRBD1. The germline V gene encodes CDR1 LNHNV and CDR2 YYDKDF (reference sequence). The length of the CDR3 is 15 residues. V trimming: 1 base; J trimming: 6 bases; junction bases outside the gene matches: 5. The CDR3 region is CATSRGGQGAGELFF. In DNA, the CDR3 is TGTGCCACCAGCAGAGGGGGGCAGGGGGCCGGGGAGCTGTTTTTT.

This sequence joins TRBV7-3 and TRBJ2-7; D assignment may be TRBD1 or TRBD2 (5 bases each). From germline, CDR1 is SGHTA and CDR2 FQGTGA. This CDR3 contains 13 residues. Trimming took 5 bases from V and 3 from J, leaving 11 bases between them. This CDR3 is CASSLSGHYEQYF. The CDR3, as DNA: TGTGCCAGCAGCCTAAGCGGACACTACGAGCAGTACTTC. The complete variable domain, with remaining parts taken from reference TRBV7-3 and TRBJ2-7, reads GAGVSQTPSNKVTEKGKYVELRCDPISGHTALYWYRQSLGQGPEFLIYFQGTGAADDSGLPNDRFFAVRPEGSVSTLKIQRTERGDSAVYLCASSLSGHYEQYFGPGTRLTVT.

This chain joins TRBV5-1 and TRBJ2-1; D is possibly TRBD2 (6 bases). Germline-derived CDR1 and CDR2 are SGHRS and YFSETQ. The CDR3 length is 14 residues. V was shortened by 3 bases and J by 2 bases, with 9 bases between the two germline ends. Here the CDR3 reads CASSSASAYNEQFF. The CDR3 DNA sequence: TGCGCCAGCAGCTCAGCTAGCGCCTACAATGAGCAGTTCTTC. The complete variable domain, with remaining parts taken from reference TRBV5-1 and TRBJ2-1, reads KAGVTQTPRYLIKTRGQQVTLSCSPISGHRSVSWYQQTPGQGLQFLFEYFSETQRNKGNFPGRFSGRQFSNSRSEMNVSTLELGDSALYLCASSSASAYNEQFFGPGTRLTVL.

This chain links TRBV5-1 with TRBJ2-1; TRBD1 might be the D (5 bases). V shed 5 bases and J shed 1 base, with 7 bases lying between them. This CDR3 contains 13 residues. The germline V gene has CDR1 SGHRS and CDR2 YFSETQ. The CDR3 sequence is CASRGPSYNEQFF. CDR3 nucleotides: TGCGCCAGCAGGGGGCCGTCCTACAATGAGCAGTTCTTC.

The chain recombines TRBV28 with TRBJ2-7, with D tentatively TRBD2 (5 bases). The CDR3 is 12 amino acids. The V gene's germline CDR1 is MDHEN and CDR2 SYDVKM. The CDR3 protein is CVTRQQTYEQYF. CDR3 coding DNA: TGTGTAACTAGGCAGCAAACCTACGAGCAGTACTTC.

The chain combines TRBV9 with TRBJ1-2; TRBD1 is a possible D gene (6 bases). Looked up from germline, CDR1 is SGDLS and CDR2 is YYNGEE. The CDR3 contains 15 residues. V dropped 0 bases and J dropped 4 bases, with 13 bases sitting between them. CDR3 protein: CASSVGRGAFYGYTF. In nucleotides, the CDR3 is TGTGCCAGCAGCGTAGGCCGGGGGGCTTTCTATGGCTACACCTTC.

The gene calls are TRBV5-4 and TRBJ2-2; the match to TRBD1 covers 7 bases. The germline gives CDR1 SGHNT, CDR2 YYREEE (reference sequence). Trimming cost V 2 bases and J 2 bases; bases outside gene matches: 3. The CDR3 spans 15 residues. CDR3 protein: CASSFPGGNTGELFF. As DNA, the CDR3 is TGTGCCAGCAGCTTCCCAGGGGGTAACACCGGGGAGCTGTTTTTT.

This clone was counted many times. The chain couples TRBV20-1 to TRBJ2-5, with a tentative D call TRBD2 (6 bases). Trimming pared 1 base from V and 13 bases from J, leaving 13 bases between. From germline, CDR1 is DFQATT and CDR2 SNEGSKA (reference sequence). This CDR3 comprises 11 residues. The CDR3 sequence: CSARVPGRTYF. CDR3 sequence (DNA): TGCAGTGCTAGAGTTCCGGGGAGGACGTACTTC.

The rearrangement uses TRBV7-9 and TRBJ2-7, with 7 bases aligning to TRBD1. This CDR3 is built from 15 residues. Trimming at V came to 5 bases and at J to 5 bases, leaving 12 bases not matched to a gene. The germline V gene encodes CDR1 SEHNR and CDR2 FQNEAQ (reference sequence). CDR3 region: CASSPTGQKGNEQYF. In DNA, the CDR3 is TGTGCCAGCAGCCCGACGGGACAGAAGGGGAACGAGCAGTACTTC. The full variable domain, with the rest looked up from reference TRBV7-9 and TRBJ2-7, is DTGVSQNPRHKITKRGQNVTFRCDPISEHNRLYWYRQTLGQGPEFLTYFQNEAQLEKSRLLSDRFSAERPKGSFSTLEIQRTEQGDSAMYLCASSPTGQKGNEQYFGPGTRLTVT.

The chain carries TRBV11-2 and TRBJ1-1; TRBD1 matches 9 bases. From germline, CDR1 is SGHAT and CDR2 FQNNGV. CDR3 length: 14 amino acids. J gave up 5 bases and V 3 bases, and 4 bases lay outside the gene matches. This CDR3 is CASSFDRGGTEAFF. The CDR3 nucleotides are TGTGCCAGCAGCTTCGACAGGGGGGGAACTGAAGCTTTCTTT.

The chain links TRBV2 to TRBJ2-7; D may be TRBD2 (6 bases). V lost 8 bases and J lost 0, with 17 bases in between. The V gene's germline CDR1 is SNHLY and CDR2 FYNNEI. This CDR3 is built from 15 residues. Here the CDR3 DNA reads TGTGCCAGCGCTCGGGACTTCTCCAGCTCCTACGAGCAGTACTTC. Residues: CASARDFSSSYEQYF.

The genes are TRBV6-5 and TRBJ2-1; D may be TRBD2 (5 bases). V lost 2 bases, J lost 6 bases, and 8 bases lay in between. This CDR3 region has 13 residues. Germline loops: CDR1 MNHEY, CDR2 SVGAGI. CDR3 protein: CASSYAGGNEQFF. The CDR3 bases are TGTGCCAGCAGTTACGCGGGTGGCAATGAGCAGTTCTTC.

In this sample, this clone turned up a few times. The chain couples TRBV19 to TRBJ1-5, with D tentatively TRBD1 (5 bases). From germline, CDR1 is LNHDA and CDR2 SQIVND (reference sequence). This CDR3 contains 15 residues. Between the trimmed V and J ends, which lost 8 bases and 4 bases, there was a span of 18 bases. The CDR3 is CASSPRAGGNQPQHF. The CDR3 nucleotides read TGTGCCAGTTCGCCCCGGGCGGGGGGAAATCAGCCCCAGCATTTT.

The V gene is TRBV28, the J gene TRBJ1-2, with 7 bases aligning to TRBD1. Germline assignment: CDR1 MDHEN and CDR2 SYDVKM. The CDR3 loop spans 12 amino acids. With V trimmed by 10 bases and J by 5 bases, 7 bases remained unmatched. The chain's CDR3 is CATGQAGYGYTF. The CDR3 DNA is TGTGCCACTGGACAGGCTGGGTATGGCTACACCTTC.

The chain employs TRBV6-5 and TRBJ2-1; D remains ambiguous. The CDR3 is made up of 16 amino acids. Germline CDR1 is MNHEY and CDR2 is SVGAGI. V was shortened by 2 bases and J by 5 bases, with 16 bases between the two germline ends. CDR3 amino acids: CASSYDDWQKHNEQFF. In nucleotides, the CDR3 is TGTGCCAGCAGTTACGACGACTGGCAAAAGCACAATGAGCAGTTCTTC.

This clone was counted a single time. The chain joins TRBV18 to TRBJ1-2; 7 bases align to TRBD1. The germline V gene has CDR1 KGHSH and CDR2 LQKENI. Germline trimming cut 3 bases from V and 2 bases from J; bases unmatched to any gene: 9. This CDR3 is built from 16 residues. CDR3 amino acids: CASSPQPGQLNYGYTF. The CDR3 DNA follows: TGTGCCAGCTCACCCCAACCGGGACAGCTAAACTATGGCTACACCTTC. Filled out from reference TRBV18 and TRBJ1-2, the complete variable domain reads NAGVMQNPRHLVRRRGQEARLRCSPMKGHSHVYWYRQLPEEGLKFMVYLQKENIIDESGMPKERFSAEFPKEGPSILRIQQVVRGDSAAYFCASSPQPGQLNYGYTFGSGTRLTVV.

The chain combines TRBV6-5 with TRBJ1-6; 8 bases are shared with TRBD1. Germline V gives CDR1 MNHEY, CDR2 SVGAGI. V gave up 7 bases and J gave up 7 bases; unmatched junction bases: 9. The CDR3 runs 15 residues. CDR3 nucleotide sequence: TGTGCCAGCAACAAGGGACAGGCTTTCAATTCACCCCTCCACTTT. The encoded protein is CASNKGQAFNSPLHF.

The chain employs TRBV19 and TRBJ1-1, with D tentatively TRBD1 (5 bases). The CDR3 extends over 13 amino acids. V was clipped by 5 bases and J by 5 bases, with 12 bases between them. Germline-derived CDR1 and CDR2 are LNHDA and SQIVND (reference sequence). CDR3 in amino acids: CASSGAGRTEAFF. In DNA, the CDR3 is TGTGCCAGTAGTGGGGCAGGGAGGACTGAAGCTTTCTTT.

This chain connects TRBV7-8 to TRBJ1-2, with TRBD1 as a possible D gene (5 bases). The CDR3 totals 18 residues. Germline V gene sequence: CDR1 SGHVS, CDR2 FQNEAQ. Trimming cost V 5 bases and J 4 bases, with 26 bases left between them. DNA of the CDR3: TGTGCCAGCAGCCTAGAGTCTATCGGGGGTGCCAGCCCCTATGGCTACACCTTC. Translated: CASSLESIGGASPYGYTF.